The clone carrying this T cell receptor (beta chain) came up a few times. Patients in Seattle were enrolled during active infection, then followed longitudinally. The data are from a study of blood T cell repertoires in COVID-19. At the level of the study: Acute and convalescent COVID-19 samples came from the United States, Italy and Spain. Sources were T cells, B-cell-depleted T cells, or PBMCs; the material itself was cDNA or gDNA.

Sequencing used immunoSEQ multiplex PCR; TCRdb keeps in-frame clones, though not all of them. The repertoire includes 180,000 or so clones, 81% of them detected once, and 9.5% to 11% sits in the top ten. Germline values: CDR1 DFQATT, CDR2 SNEGSKA (reference sequence). CDR3 length equals 11 residues. V was clipped by 5 bases and J by 7 bases, with 12 bases between them. This receptor was taken from a woman aged 40 to 50 with COVID-19, enrolled during active disease. The J gene is TRBJ2-7, the V gene TRBV20-1; perhaps TRBD1 as D (6 bases). The specimen sequenced was peripheral blood. The CDR3 bases are TGCAGTGCTTGGACAGATGGGGAGCAGTACTTC. Protein sequence: CSAWTDGEQYF.